Listed below are T cell receptor beta chains from one sample, sequenced in a study of CD8+ T cells in alopecia areata. Data came from immunoSEQ multiplex PCR; TCRdb stores just in-frame clones and leaves some out. The repertoire has 90,000 or so clones, roughly 46% of them found once; the top ten carry 15% to 20%. The source material was CD8+ T cells sorted from blood, sampled at week 24, from a patient treated with tofacitinib. The receptors were sampled from a human donor with alopecia areata. Both conserved end residues are part of each CDR3. The D gene is left open where the match is weak. Clone size, where shown, is once, few, many, or a class for clones that have expanded.

NA	15	NA	TRBV7-9	TRBJ2-5	TGTGCCAGCAGCTTAGTCGACCCAAGCCAAGAGACCCAGTACTTC	CASSLVDPSQETQYF
NA	15	NA	TRBV6-5	TRBJ2-5	TGTGCCAGCAGTATCGGAACGGTAGTAAGAGAGACCCAGTACTTC	CASSIGTVVRETQYF
few	13	NA	TRBV12-5	TRBJ2-1	TGTGCTAGTGGTTTGCTCGACGTGCATGAGCAGTTCTTC	CASGLLDVHEQFF
NA	14	NA	TRBV4-1	TRBJ2-5	TGCGCCAGCAGCCCGGTAGTAGAATTAGAGACCCAGTACTTC	CASSPVVELETQYF
NA	19	NA	TRBV29-1	TRBJ1-1	TGCAGCGTTGGGGTTCCAGCTAGGGGCCGTGGAGACTCAGGGACTGAAGCTTTCTTT	CSVGVPARGRGDSGTEAFF
NA	14	NA	TRBV4-3	TRBJ2-2	TGCGCCAGCAGCCAGGGGGGATCCTCCGGGGAGCTGTTTTTT	CASSQGGSSGELFF
NA	15	NA	TRBV5-1	TRBJ1-2	TGCGCCAGCAGCAGACGGACGGCGGCAAGCTATGGCTACACCTTC	CASSRRTAASYGYTF
NA	14	NA	TRBV9	TRBJ2-5	TGTGCCAGCAGTGCACCGGGCCGCCGGGAGACCCAGTACTTC	CASSAPGRRETQYF
few	11	NA	TRBV29-1	TRBJ2-1	TGCAGCGTTGAAGGACTCAATGAGCAGTTCTTC	CSVEGLNEQFF
NA	14	NA	TRBV5-1	TRBJ2-7	TGCGCCAGCAGCCCGGGGGACAGCTCCTACGAGCAGTACTTC	CASSPGDSSYEQYF
few	15	NA	TRBV5-1	TRBJ1-3	TGCGCCAGCAGCTTGGGAGACAGCTCTGGAAACACCATATATTTT	CASSLGDSSGNTIYF
few	15	TRBD2	TRBV4-1	TRBJ2-1	TGCGCCAGCAGCCAAGGGAGCGGGAGTAACAATGAGCAGTTCTTC	CASSQGSGSNNEQFF
few	16	NA	TRBV14	TRBJ2-7	TGTGCCAGCAGCCAAGGGGCCTATTCGGGAGATCCCGAGCAGTACTTC	CASSQGAYSGDPEQYF
NA	11	TRBD1	TRBV29-1	TRBJ2-7	TGCAGCGGGGGACAGGAATACGAGCAGTACTTC	CSGGQEYEQYF
NA	12	NA	TRBV29-1	TRBJ2-1	TGCAGCGTGGTGTTCCAAGCAAATGAGCAGTTCTTC	CSVVFQANEQFF
few	17	NA	TRBV7-6	TRBJ2-2	TGTGCCAGCAGCTTAGATCCCGGGGCGCCGGGCACCGGGGAGCTGTTTTTT	CASSLDPGAPGTGELFF
few	14	NA	TRBV19	TRBJ2-6	TGTGCCAGTTCCCCGGCCTCTGGGGCCAACGTCCTGACTTTC	CASSPASGANVLTF
once	16	NA	TRBV5-1	TRBJ2-7	TGCGCCAGCAGCTTGGTGCCGGACCTTCCCTCCTACGAGCAGTACTTC	CASSLVPDLPSYEQYF
NA	14	NA	TRBV19	TRBJ1-1	TGTGCCAGTAGTATGAAATCCGGGGGTACTGAAGCTTTCTTT	CASSMKSGGTEAFF
NA	16	NA	TRBV27	TRBJ2-5	TGTGCCAGCAGTTCCAGTTTGTTACAGGGCCAAGAGACCCAGTACTTC	CASSSSLLQGQETQYF
NA	12	NA	TRBV23-1	TRBJ1-1	TGCGCCAGCGGGCTATTTAGGGCTGAAGCTTTCTTT	CASGLFRAEAFF
NA	13	NA	TRBV6-1	TRBJ2-7	TGTGCCAGCAGTTTCAGGGGTTCCTACGAGCAGTACTTC	CASSFRGSYEQYF
NA	15	TRBD1	TRBV27	TRBJ2-6	TGTGCCAGCAGTCCGAGGGGGCCTGGGGCCAACGTCCTGACTTTC	CASSPRGPGANVLTF
few	14	TRBD1	TRBV29-1	TRBJ2-7	TGCAGCGTTGAAGGATCGGGACAGGGCTACGAGCAGTACTTC	CSVEGSGQGYEQYF
NA	14	NA	TRBV11-2	TRBJ1-3	TGTGCCAGCAGCTCACGGGACTCTGGAAACACCATATATTTT	CASSSRDSGNTIYF
once	13	NA	TRBV7-6	TRBJ2-7	TGTGCCAGCAGCGACGACGGTACCTACGAGCAGTACTTC	CASSDDGTYEQYF
NA	13	NA	TRBV29-1	TRBJ2-7	TGCAGCGTTGAAATACGGAACTCCTACGAGCAGTACTTC	CSVEIRNSYEQYF
NA	11	NA	TRBV7-9	TRBJ2-1	TGTGCCAGCAGCCTAGGGACAGAGCAGTTCTTC	CASSLGTEQFF
NA	15	NA	TRBV15	TRBJ2-7	TGTGCCACCAGCAGAGACAGGAGCCAATACTACGAGCAGTACTTC	CATSRDRSQYYEQYF
NA	13	NA	TRBV4-1	TRBJ1-1	TGCGCCAGCACCCTAGGTGGGAACACTGAAGCTTTCTTT	CASTLGGNTEAFF
few	15	TRBD1	TRBV29-1	TRBJ2-4	TGCAGCGTCGTGACGACAGGGGCCAATAGGTACATTCAGTACTTC	CSVVTTGANRYIQYF
NA	14	TRBD1	TRBV7-9	TRBJ1-2	TGTGCCAGCACACTGGACAGGGTCCTTGACGGCTACACCTTC	CASTLDRVLDGYTF
NA	15	TRBD2	TRBV18	TRBJ2-5	TGTGCCAGCTCACCGGCCGGGACTAGTGGGAAGACCCAGTACTTC	CASSPAGTSGKTQYF
NA	13	NA	TRBV30	TRBJ2-2	TGTGCCTGGACGCTTTTTGGCACCGGGGAGCTGTTTTTT	CAWTLFGTGELFF
NA	13	NA	TRBV27	TRBJ1-5	TGTGCCAGCGTCCCCGTAAAGGATCAGCCCCAGCATTTT	CASVPVKDQPQHF
NA	16	NA	TRBV4-2	TRBJ1-3	TGTGCCAGCAGCCAAGATAGCGGAATCTCTGGAAACACCATATATTTT	CASSQDSGISGNTIYF
few	12	TRBD1	TRBV29-1	TRBJ1-2	TGCAGCGTTATACTGACAGGGGGTGGCTACACCTTC	CSVILTGGGYTF
NA	15	NA	TRBV6-1	TRBJ2-7	TGTGCCAGCAGTGGGTACATTGGGACGGGCTACGAGCAGTACTTC	CASSGYIGTGYEQYF
NA	14	NA	TRBV6-5	TRBJ1-1	TGTGCCAGCAGTGACGACAGACCGAACACTGAAGCTTTCTTT	CASSDDRPNTEAFF
few	14	NA	TRBV4-1	TRBJ2-7	TGCGCCAGCAGCCCCGGGGCGGGCACCTACGAGCAGTACTTC	CASSPGAGTYEQYF
NA	18	TRBD1	TRBV28	TRBJ1-1	TGTGCCAGCAGTTCACCCCCCCGGACAGGGGAGGTGGACACTGAAGCTTTCTTT	CASSSPPRTGEVDTEAFF
once	16	NA	TRBV27	TRBJ2-1	TGTGCCAGCAGTTTATCCCCCCGAGTCGGCGTGATAGAGCAGTTCTTC	CASSLSPRVGVIEQFF
NA	10	NA	TRBV29-1	TRBJ1-1	TGCAGCGTTCTGCTCACTGAAGCTTTCTTT	CSVLLTEAFF
NA	18	TRBD2	TRBV9	TRBJ2-5	TGTGCCAGCAGCGTCCCCCTAGCGGGAGGTCCTGGGAGAGAGACCCAGTACTTC	CASSVPLAGGPGRETQYF
few	16	TRBD1	TRBV2	TRBJ2-1	TGTGCCAGCAGTGAAGAAGGGCGACAGGGGTGGAATGAGCAGTTCTTC	CASSEEGRQGWNEQFF
NA	14	NA	TRBV15	TRBJ1-5	TGTGCCACCAGCGAATACCAGGGGCATCAGCCCCAGCATTTT	CATSEYQGHQPQHF
NA	14	NA	TRBV19	TRBJ2-1	TGTGCCAGTAGTATAGGAGGAGGAAATGGTGAGCAGTTCTTC	CASSIGGGNGEQFF
few	16	TRBD1	TRBV9	TRBJ2-7	TGTGCCAGCAGCGCAGACTGGGACAGCCCCCCAAGCGAGCAGTACTTC	CASSADWDSPPSEQYF
NA	14	NA	TRBV7-9	TRBJ2-7	TGTGCCAGCAGCTTACCCGGGACGCCCCGGGAGCAGTACTTC	CASSLPGTPREQYF